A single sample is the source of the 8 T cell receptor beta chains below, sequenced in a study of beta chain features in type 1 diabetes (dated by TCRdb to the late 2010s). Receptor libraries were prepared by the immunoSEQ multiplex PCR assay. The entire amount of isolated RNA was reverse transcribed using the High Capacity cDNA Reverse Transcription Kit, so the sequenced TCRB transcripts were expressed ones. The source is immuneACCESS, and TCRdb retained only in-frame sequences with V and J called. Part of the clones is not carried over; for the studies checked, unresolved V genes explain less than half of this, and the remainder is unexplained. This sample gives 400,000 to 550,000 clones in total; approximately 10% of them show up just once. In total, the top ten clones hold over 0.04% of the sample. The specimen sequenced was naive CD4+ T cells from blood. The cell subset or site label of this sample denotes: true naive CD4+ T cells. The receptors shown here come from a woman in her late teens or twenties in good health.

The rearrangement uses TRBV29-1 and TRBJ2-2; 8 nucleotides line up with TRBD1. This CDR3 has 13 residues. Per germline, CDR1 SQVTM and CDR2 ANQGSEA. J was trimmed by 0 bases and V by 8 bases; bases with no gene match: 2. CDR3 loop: CSFRGPNTGELFF. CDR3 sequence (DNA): TGCAGCTTCAGGGGGCCGAACACCGGGGAGCTGTTTTTT.

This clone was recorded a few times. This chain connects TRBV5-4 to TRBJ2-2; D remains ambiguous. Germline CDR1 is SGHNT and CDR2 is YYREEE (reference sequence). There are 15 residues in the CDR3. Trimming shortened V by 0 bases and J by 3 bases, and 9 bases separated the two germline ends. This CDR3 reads CASSLAGSDTGELFF. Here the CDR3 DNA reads TGTGCCAGCAGCTTGGCCGGGTCGGACACCGGGGAGCTGTTTTTT.

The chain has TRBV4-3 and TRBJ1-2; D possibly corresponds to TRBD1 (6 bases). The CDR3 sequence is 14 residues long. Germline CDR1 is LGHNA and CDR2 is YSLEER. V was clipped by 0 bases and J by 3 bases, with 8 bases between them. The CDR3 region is CASSQDGTHYGYTF. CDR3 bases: TGCGCCAGCAGCCAAGACGGGACACACTATGGCTACACCTTC.

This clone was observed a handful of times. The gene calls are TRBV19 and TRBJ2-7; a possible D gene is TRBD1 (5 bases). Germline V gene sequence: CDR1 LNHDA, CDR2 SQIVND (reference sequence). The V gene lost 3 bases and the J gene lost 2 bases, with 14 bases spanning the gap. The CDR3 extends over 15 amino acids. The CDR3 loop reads CASSISAGPTYEQYV. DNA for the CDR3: TGTGCCAGTAGTATCTCGGCAGGGCCGACCTACGAGCAGTACGTC.

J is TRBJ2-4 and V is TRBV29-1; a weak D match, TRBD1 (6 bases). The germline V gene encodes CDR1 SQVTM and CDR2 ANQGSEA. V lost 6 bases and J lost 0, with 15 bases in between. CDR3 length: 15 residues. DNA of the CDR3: TGCAGCGTCGGAAGAGGGGGTCTAGCCAAAAACATTCAGTACTTC. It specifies CSVGRGGLAKNIQYF.

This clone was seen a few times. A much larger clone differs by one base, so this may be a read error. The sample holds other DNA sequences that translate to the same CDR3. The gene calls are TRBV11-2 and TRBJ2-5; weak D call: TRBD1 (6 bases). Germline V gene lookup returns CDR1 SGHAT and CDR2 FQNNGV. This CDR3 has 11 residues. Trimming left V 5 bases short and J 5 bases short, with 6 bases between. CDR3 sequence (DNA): TGTGCCAGCAGCCAGGGGGAGACCCAGTACTTC. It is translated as CASSQGETQYF.

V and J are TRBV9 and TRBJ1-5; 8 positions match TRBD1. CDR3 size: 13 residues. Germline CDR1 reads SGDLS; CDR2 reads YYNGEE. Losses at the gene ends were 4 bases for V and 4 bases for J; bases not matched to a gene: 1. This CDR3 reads CASSRQGNQPQHF. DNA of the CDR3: TGTGCCAGCAGCCGACAGGGGAATCAGCCCCAGCATTTT.

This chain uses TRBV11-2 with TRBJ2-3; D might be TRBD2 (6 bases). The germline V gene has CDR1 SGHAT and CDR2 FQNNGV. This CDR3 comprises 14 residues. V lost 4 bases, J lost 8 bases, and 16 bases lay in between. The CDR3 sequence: CASSSGLKTVTQYF. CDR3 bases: TGTGCCAGCAGCTCGGGACTCAAAACGGTTACGCAGTATTTT.